This entry lists 26 T cell receptor beta chains sequenced from one sample in a study of T cell responses to AZD1222 COVID-19 vaccine. Clones were read by immunoSEQ multiplex PCR, and TCRdb kept only the in-frame ones, dropping some. The sample has roughly 180,000 clones, around nine tenths seen once. Here the sequenced sample was peripheral blood, taken on day 0 of AZD1222 vaccination. The receptors derive from an adult in good health.

The chain carries TRBV15 and TRBJ2-7, with a possible D match to TRBD2 (5 bases). The CDR3 runs 16 residues. From germline, CDR1 is LNHNV and CDR2 YYDKDF (reference sequence). The germline V and J ends were trimmed by 1 base and 1 base, with 14 bases remaining between them. The CDR3 spells CATSRGGAFPSYEQYF. The CDR3 DNA is TGTGCCACCAGCAGAGGGGGAGCTTTCCCTTCCTACGAGCAGTACTTC. The whole variable domain, remainder taken from reference TRBV15 and TRBJ2-7, is DAMVIQNPRYQVTQFGKPVTLSCSQTLNHNVMYWYQQKSSQAPKLLFHYYDKDFNNEADTPDNFQSRRPNTSFCFLDIRSPGLGDTAMYLCATSRGGAFPSYEQYFGPGTRLTVT.

This chain links TRBV9 with TRBJ1-5; no clear D gene. The CDR3 has 15 amino acids. Germline CDR1 reads SGDLS; CDR2 reads YYNGEE. V lost 4 bases to trimming and J lost 1 base, with 12 bases between them. CDR3 sequence (DNA): TGTGCCAGCAGCAAGCAGGAGGGAAGCAATCAGCCCCAGCATTTT. It translates to CASSKQEGSNQPQHF. Complete variable domain (other parts from reference TRBV9 and TRBJ1-5): DSGVTQTPKHLITATGQRVTLRCSPRSGDLSVYWYQQSLDQGLQFLIQYYNGEERAKGNILERFSAQQFPDLHSELNLSSLELGDSALYFCASSKQEGSNQPQHFGDGTRLSIL.

The rearrangement links TRBV11-2 to TRBJ2-1, with TRBD2 matching over 10 bases. The V gene's germline CDR1 is SGHAT and CDR2 FQNNGV. Losses at the gene ends were 2 bases for V and 5 bases for J; bases not matched to a gene: 6. The CDR3 has 16 residues. In nucleotides, the CDR3 is TGTGCCAGCAGCTTAATAGCGGGAGGAGGGGACAATGAGCAGTTCTTC. It codes for CASSLIAGGGDNEQFF.

V usage is TRBV28 and J usage is TRBJ1-2; tentative D call: TRBD1 (6 bases). This CDR3 comprises 16 residues. Germline V lookup: CDR1 MDHEN, CDR2 SYDVKM. Deletions cut 6 bases from V and 2 bases from J, with 19 bases between. The CDR3 bases are TGTGCCAGCAGGATCGCTGGGGGCGGCCAAAACTATGGCTACACCTTC. It is translated as CASRIAGGGQNYGYTF.

As concerns this clone: The germline gene is not matched at one end of the junction; a read error may be the cause. The V call is TRBV6-6, the J call TRBJ1-3, with D unresolved. This CDR3 contains 12 residues. The germline V gene has CDR1 MNHNY and CDR2 SVGAGI (reference sequence). CDR3 amino acids: CASSYAGDKLHF. CDR3 bases: TGTGCCAGCAGTTACGCCGGAGACAAATTGCATTTT.

The chain's CDR3 is CASRPRTANYGYTF. The CDR3 region has the DNA TGTGCCAGCAGGCCCAGAACAGCTAACTATGGCTACACCTTC. The V gene is TRBV27, the J gene TRBJ1-2, with unresolved D. In germline, CDR1 is MNHEY, CDR2 SMNVEV (reference sequence). Trimming shortened V by 6 bases and J by 0 bases, and 11 bases separated the two germline ends. CDR3 length: 14 amino acids.

The chain couples TRBV29-1 to TRBJ1-2; 10 nucleotides line up with TRBD1. CDR1 SQVTM and CDR2 ANQGSEA come from the germline V gene. This CDR3 comprises 12 residues. CDR3 bases: TGCAGTACATCGGACAGGGGGTATGGCTACACCTTC. It translates to CSTSDRGYGYTF.

The chain recombines TRBV2 with TRBJ1-1; no clear D. Germline V lookup: CDR1 SNHLY, CDR2 FYNNEI. The V end was cut by 1 base, the J end by 4 bases, with 10 bases between. The CDR3 loop spans 14 amino acids. CDR3 DNA: TGTGCCAGCAGTGAAGGGGTAGTTGGCACTGAAGCTTTCTTT. It is translated as CASSEGVVGTEAFF.

The chain has TRBV9 and TRBJ2-1; D is ambiguous. The CDR3 loop spans 12 amino acids. The germline V gene encodes CDR1 SGDLS and CDR2 YYNGEE. Trimming stripped 3 bases from V and 7 bases from J, with 8 bases between. As DNA, the CDR3 is TGTGCCAGCAGCGGAATTGAGAATGAGCAGTTCTTC. Its translation is CASSGIENEQFF.

V is TRBV2 and J is TRBJ2-2, with TRBD2 matching over 8 bases. V was clipped by 4 bases and J by 0 bases; unmatched bases: 4. The CDR3 totals 16 residues. Looked up from germline, CDR1 is SNHLY and CDR2 is FYNNEI. The CDR3 DNA sequence: TGTGCCAGCAGTGGACTAGCGAGAACGAACACCGGGGAGCTGTTTTTT. It encodes CASSGLARTNTGELFF.

This clone showed up just a few times. The V call is TRBV19, the J call TRBJ1-1; D gene uncertain. Germline V gives CDR1 LNHDA, CDR2 SQIVND (reference sequence). The CDR3 is made up of 12 amino acids. V was trimmed by 3 bases and J by 9 bases, leaving 11 bases between them. The CDR3 DNA is TGTGCCAGTAGTATTTATGGCAAAAAAGCTTTCTTT. Its protein product is CASSIYGKKAFF.

The V and J genes are TRBV2 and TRBJ2-1, with 10 bases that match TRBD2. This CDR3 contains 15 residues. Per the germline V gene, CDR1 is SNHLY and CDR2 is FYNNEI. V shed 6 bases and J 0 bases; nucleotides not matched to a gene: 2. The CDR3, as DNA: TGTGCCAGCAGGTGGACTAGCGGCTCCTACAATGAGCAGTTCTTC. Its protein is CASRWTSGSYNEQFF.

This clone was seen only once. The chain carries TRBV28 and TRBJ2-3; 10 nucleotides match TRBD2. This CDR3 has 17 amino acids. Germline loops: CDR1 MDHEN, CDR2 SYDVKM. V was clipped by 6 bases and J by 0 bases; unmatched bases: 9. The CDR3 reads CASRRQGLATSTDTQYF. The CDR3 DNA is TGTGCCAGCAGACGGCAGGGACTAGCGACTAGCACAGATACGCAGTATTTT.

The chain couples TRBV9 to TRBJ1-5, with a possible D match to TRBD1 (5 bases). This CDR3 has 16 residues. V lost 4 bases to trimming and J lost 7 bases, with 21 bases between them. Germline V gene sequence: CDR1 SGDLS, CDR2 YYNGEE. The DNA of the CDR3 is TGTGCCAGCAGCCCACTCCCGGGGCATGGGAACCAGCCCCAGCATTTT. Amino acid sequence: CASSPLPGHGNQPQHF.

The table lists this clone with a few counts. J is TRBJ1-2 and V is TRBV20-1; D not resolved. Looked up from germline, CDR1 is DFQATT and CDR2 is SNEGSKA (reference sequence). The CDR3 length is 10 residues. Trimming took 5 bases from V and 7 from J, leaving 8 bases between them. The CDR3 loop reads CSAAGGGYTF. The CDR3 DNA reads as TGCAGTGCTGCGGGCGGTGGCTACACCTTC.

This clone was seen only once. This chain uses TRBV28 with TRBJ2-1, with a possible D match to TRBD1 (5 bases). Trimming shortened V by 5 bases and J by 1 base, and 15 bases separated the two germline ends. The CDR3 has 16 residues. Germline-derived CDR1 and CDR2 are MDHEN and SYDVKM. The CDR3 sequence is CASSLVTALSYNEQFF. CDR3 nucleotides: TGTGCCAGCAGTCTCGTGACAGCCCTATCCTACAATGAGCAGTTCTTC.

The gene calls are TRBV14 and TRBJ2-3, with D hard to call. This CDR3 has 13 amino acids. CDR1 SGHDN and CDR2 FVKESK come from the germline V gene. The ends were cut back, 0 bases at V and 9 bases at J, with 10 bases in the middle. CDR3 in DNA: TGTGCCAGCAGCCAAGATAGGGTCCTAACGCAGTATTTT. It encodes CASSQDRVLTQYF.

The chain joins TRBV5-5 to TRBJ2-5; D remains unclear. V was trimmed by 0 bases and J by 5 bases, leaving 5 bases between them. Germline V gene sequence: CDR1 SGHKS, CDR2 YYEKEE (reference sequence). The CDR3 sequence is 12 residues long. The CDR3 DNA follows: TGTGCCAGCAGCTTGGTGGGGGAGACCCAGTACTTC. Protein: CASSLVGETQYF.

The gene calls are TRBV5-1 and TRBJ1-2; tentative D call: TRBD1 (5 bases). The CDR3 runs to 13 residues. In germline, CDR1 is SGHRS, CDR2 YFSETQ. The germline V and J ends were trimmed by 5 bases and 5 bases, with 13 bases remaining between them. The CDR3, as DNA: TGCGCCAGCAGTGTGAGCGAGGGGTATGGCTACACCTTC. Its protein product is CASSVSEGYGYTF.

The chain employs TRBV9 and TRBJ2-6; D is unresolved. The CDR3 has 13 amino acids. Germline-derived CDR1 and CDR2 are SGDLS and YYNGEE. The V gene lost 3 bases and the J gene lost 2 bases, with 3 bases spanning the gap. The CDR3 protein is CASSATGANVLTF. The CDR3 DNA sequence: TGTGCCAGCAGCGCCACTGGGGCCAACGTCCTGACTTTC.

This rearrangement joins TRBV5-4 to TRBJ1-1, with TRBD1 as a possible D gene (6 bases). The CDR3 contains 14 residues. V shed 4 bases and J shed 8 bases, with 18 bases lying between them. Germline V gene sequence: CDR1 SGHNT, CDR2 YYREEE (reference sequence). CDR3 nucleotide sequence: TGTGCCAGCAGCGCCAAGACAGGCGGGGGGGAAGCTTTCTTT. Amino acid sequence: CASSAKTGGGEAFF.

The chain uses TRBV6-6 and TRBJ2-3; D is undetermined. Germline V gene data show CDR1 as MNHNY and CDR2 as SVGAGI (reference sequence). This CDR3 has 12 amino acids. V lost 6 bases, J lost 8 bases, and 12 bases lay in between. The DNA for the CDR3 is TGTGCCAGCAGCCCCGCCCCCGGTACGCAGTATTTT. Translated, it gives CASSPAPGTQYF.

The chain joins TRBV6-5 to TRBJ1-2, with 9 bases that match TRBD1. The germline CDR1 and CDR2 sequences are MNHEY and SVGAGI. The V and J ends lost 5 bases and 8 bases, in that order; junction bases with no gene match: 9. CDR3 size: 14 residues. The DNA for the CDR3 is TGTGCCAGCAGTCCGCAGGGACAGGGTGGAGGCTACACCTTC. Protein sequence: CASSPQGQGGGYTF.

This clone was picked up one time. This sequence joins TRBV5-6 and TRBJ2-7; D may be TRBD1 or TRBD2 (5 bases each). CDR3 length: 16 amino acids. Germline V gene data show CDR1 as SGHDT and CDR2 as YYEEEE. V was shortened by 2 bases and J by 3 bases, with 18 bases between the two germline ends. CDR3 in DNA: TGTGCCAGCAGCTTTTACCTCCCCCGGGGCAGCTACGAGCAGTACTTC. It specifies CASSFYLPRGSYEQYF.

The chain is built from TRBV3-1 (or the pseudogene TRBV3-2) and TRBJ2-3, with 7 bases identical to TRBD2. The length of the CDR3 is 16 residues. Looked up from germline, CDR1 is LGHDT and CDR2 is YNNKEL (reference sequence). V lost 2 bases, J lost 6 bases, and 11 bases stayed unmatched. The CDR3 protein is CASSQLGGGPGDTQYF. In DNA form, the CDR3 reads TGTGCCAGCAGCCAACTGGGGGGAGGGCCAGGGGATACGCAGTATTTT.

This chain uses TRBV24-1 with TRBJ1-6, with unresolved D. This CDR3 is 13 amino acids long. CDR1 KGHDR and CDR2 SFDVKD come from the germline V gene. The V end lost 7 bases, the J end lost 7 bases, and 10 bases lay between the germline ends. The CDR3 DNA is TGTGCCACCAGCCTGGGTAGGAATTCACCCCTCCACTTT. Its translation: CATSLGRNSPLHF.